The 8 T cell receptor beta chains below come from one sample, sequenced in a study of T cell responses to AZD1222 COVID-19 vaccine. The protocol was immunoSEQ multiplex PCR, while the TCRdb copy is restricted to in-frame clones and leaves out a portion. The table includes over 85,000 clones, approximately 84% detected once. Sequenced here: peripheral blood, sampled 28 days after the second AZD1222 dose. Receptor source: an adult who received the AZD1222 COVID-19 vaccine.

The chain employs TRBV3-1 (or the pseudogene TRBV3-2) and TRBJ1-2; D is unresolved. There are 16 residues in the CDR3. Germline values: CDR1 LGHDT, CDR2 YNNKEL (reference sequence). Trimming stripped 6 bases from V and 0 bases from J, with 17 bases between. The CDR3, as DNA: TGTGCCAGCAGATTTGAAGGACGGGATCCTAACTATGGCTACACCTTC. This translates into CASRFEGRDPNYGYTF.

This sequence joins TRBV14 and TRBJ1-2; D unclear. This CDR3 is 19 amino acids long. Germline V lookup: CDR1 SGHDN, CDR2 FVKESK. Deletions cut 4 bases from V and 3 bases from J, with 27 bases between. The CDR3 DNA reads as TGTGCCAGCAGCCTGCGAAAGGCCCCCATTGGGTTCTACCACTATGGCTACACCTTC. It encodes CASSLRKAPIGFYHYGYTF.

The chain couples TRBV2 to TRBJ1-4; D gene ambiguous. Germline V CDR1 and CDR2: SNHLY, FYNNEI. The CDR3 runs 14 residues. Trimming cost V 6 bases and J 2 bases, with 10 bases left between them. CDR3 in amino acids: CASRAGFTNEKLFF. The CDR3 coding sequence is TGTGCCAGCAGGGCCGGTTTTACTAATGAAAAACTGTTTTTT.

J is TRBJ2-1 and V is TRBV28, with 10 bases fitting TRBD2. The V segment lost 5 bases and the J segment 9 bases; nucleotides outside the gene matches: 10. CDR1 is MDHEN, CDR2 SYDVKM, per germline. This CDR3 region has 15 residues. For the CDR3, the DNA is TGTGCCAGCAGTACACCTAGCGGGAGTAGAATTGAGCAGTTCTTC. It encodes CASSTPSGSRIEQFF.

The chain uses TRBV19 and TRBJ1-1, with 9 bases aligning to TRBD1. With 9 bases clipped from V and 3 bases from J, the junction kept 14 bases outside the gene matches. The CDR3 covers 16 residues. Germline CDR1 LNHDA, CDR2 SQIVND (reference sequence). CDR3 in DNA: TGTGCCAGCGAACGGGACAGGGAAGGGCGGCACACTGAAGCTTTCTTT. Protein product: CASERDREGRHTEAFF. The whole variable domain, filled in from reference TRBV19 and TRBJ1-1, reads DGGITQSPKYLFRKEGQNVTLSCEQNLNHDAMYWYRQDPGQGLRLIYYSQIVNDFQKGDIAEGYSVSREKKESFPLTVTSAQKNPTAFYLCASERDREGRHTEAFFGQGTRLTVV.

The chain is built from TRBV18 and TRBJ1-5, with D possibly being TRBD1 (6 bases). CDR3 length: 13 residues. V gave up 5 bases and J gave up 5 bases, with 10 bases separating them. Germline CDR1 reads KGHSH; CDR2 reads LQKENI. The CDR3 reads CASSAGEDQPQHF. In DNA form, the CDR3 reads TGTGCCAGCTCAGCAGGGGAGGATCAGCCCCAGCATTTT.

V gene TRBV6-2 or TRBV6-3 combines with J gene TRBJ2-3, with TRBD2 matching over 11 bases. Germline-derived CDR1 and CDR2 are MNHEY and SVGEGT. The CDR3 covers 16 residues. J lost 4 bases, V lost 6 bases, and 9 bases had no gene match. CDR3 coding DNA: TGTGCCAGCAGCGACACACTAGCGGGGGTCGCAGATACGCAGTATTTT. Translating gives CASSDTLAGVADTQYF.

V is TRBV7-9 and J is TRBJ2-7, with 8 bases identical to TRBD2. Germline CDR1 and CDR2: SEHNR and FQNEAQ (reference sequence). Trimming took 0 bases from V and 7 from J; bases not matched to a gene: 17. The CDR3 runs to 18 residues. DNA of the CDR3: TGTGCCAGCAGCTTAGCGCTTCAAGCGGGAGACTTCGAGGATGAGCAGTACTTC. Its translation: CASSLALQAGDFEDEQYF.